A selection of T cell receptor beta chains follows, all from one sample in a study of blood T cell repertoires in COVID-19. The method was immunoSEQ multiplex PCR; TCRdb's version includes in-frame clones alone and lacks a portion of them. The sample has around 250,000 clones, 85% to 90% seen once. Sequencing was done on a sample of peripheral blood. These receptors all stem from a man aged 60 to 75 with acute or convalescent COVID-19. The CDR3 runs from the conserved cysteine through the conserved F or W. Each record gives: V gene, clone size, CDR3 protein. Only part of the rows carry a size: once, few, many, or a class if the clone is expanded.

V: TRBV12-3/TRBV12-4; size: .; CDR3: CASSFSGDTIYF
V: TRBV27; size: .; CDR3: CASKLSGASTDTQYF
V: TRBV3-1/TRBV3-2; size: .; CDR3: CASSQLTGSYAGNTIYF
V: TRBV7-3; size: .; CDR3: CASSLVLAGSTDTQYF
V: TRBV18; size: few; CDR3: CASSPPGQSYGYTF
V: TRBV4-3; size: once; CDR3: CASSPGTATTNEKLFF
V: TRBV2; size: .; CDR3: CASSEGSGRVYNEQFF
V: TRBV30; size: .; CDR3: CAWSGTLTGELFF
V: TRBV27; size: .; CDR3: CATGLAGEVRQTQYF
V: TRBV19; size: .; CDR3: CASSIRQGNYGYTF
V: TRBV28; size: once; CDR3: CASTAGDTQYF
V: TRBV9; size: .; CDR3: CASNPGQGYTGELFF
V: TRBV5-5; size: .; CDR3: CASSLWASGGTDTQYF
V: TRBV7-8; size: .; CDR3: CASSQDRNTEAFF
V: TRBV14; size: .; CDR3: CASSQTPGQPRPHF
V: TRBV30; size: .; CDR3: CAWSPLARQAFF
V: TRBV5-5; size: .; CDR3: CASSLAPTSGRFGAEQYF
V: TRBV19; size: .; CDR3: CASSPGSVSTEAFF
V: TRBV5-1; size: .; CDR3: CASSLVLAHEQFF
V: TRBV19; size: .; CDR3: CASSMAGRTDTQYF
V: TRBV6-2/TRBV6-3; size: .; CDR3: CASSSRSLAGGRFTDTQYF
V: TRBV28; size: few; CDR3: CASSLSNNYGYTF
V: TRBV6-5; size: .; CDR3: CASSPDRDSGYTF
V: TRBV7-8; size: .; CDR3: CASSFPGVRYGYTF
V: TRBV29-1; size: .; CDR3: CSALLRSSYEQYF
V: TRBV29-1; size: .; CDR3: CSEGAEDGYTF
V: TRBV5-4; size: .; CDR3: CASSSASGTRSNEQFF
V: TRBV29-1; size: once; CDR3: CSVDPPGDWAKNIQYF
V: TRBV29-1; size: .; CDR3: CSVGLAGFGDTQYF
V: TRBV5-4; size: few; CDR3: CASSLGQWGNTEAFF
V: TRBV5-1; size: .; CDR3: CASSYGTSISYEQYF
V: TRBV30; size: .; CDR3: CAWSPGQGTTNEKLFF
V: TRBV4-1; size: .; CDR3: CASSQGLNTGELFF
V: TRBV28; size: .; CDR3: CASGTGRRGYTF
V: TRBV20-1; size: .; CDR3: CSASPTGTNYGYTF
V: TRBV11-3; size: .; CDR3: CASSRQGLTNEKLFF
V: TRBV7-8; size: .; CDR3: CASSLVGTSDTYEQYF
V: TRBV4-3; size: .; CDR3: CASSRSLAGVDNEQFF
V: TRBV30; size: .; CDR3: CASNRDSLNSPLHF
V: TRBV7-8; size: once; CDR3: CASRTGLAEAVTDTQYF
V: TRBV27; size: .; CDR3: CASLKQGANVLTF
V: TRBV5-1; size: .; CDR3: CASSLLQGAQGYGYTF
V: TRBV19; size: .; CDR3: CASSILRGQGTDEAFF
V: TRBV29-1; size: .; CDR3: CSVEDRDRAGEQYF
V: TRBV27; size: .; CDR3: CASRGGQGQLTSRTGELFF
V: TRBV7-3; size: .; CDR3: CASSPTAGSGGETQYF
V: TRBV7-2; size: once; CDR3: CASTQDREADTQYF
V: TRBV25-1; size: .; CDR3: CATRASYEQYF
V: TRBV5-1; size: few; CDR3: CASSLRTGEAVGYTF
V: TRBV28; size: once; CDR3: CASSLNVTPEKLFF
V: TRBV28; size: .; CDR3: CASSSTTGRNEKLFF
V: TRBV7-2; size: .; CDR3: CASSSTGAGNTIYF
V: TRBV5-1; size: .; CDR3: CASSRVQGNTGELFF
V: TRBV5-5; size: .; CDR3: CASSVETPRETQYF
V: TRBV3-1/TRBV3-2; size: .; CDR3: CASSQVARQETQYF